Below, 24 T cell receptor beta chains from the same sample are listed, as sequenced in a study of T-cell reconstitution after alpha-beta-depleted transplantation in children. As it was prepared, the TCRbeta library received unique molecular identifiers. TCRdb processed the PCR reads anew with MiXCR; each CDR3 protein has one entry. The sample has some 300,000 distinct CDR3 sequences, 9% to 12% seen once; the top ten hold approximately 2.3%. Sequences were derived from PBMCs from the stem cell graft donor, sampled from the stem cell graft. All receptors come from a human donor who donated a stem cell graft to a child with acute lymphoblastic leukemia.

V usage is TRBV4-1 and J usage is TRBJ2-3; TRBD2 matches 12 bases. From germline, CDR1 is MGHRA and CDR2 YSYEKL. CDR3 size: 19 residues. V trimming: 0 bases; J trimming: 8 bases; junction bases outside the gene matches: 15. The CDR3 here is CASSQDLAGGPLSTSTQYF. CDR3 DNA: TGCGCCAGCAGCCAAGATCTAGCGGGAGGGCCCCTATCAACCTCTACGCAGTATTTT.

The chain recombines TRBV6-2 or TRBV6-3 with TRBJ2-7; D remains ambiguous. The CDR3 has 12 residues. Germline V CDR1 and CDR2: MNHEY, SVGEGT. Deletions cut 6 bases from V and 2 bases from J, with 8 bases between. The CDR3 nucleotides are TGTGCCAGCAGCGGCTCTACCTACGAGCAGTACTTC. Its translation: CASSGSTYEQYF.

The chain has TRBV7-2 and TRBJ2-7; a possible D gene is TRBD1 (6 bases). CDR1 and CDR2 (germline): SGHTA, FQGNSA. Trimming left V 1 base short and J 0 bases short, with 13 bases between. CDR3 size: 16 residues. Here the CDR3 reads CASSLVGGTSSYEQYF. In DNA form, the CDR3 reads TGTGCCAGCAGCTTAGTTGGGGGCACCTCCTCCTACGAGCAGTACTTC.

This clonotype was seen more than once but under ten times. The chain recombines TRBV29-1 with TRBJ2-6; D is perhaps TRBD2 (5 bases). V dropped 5 bases and J dropped 2 bases, with 10 bases sitting between them. Germline V CDR1 and CDR2: SQVTM, ANQGSEA. This CDR3 comprises 14 residues. CDR3 loop: CSVQRVPGANVLTF. The DNA of the CDR3 is TGCAGCGTTCAGAGGGTTCCTGGGGCCAACGTCCTGACTTTC.

The chain carries TRBV7-4 and TRBJ1-5, with unresolved D. The CDR3 contains 15 residues. Trimming removed 1 base from V and 0 bases from J, with 7 bases in between. Germline V CDR1 and CDR2: SGHVT, SQSDAQ. CDR3 nucleotide sequence: TGTGCCAGCAGCTTAGGAAGGATTAGCAATCAGCCCCAGCATTTT. This encodes CASSLGRISNQPQHF.

The rearrangement uses TRBV15 and TRBJ2-7, with 9 bases that match TRBD1. The V and J ends lost 1 base and 3 bases, in that order; junction bases with no gene match: 7. Germline loops: CDR1 LNHNV, CDR2 YYDKDF (reference sequence). The CDR3 is 16 amino acids. This chain's CDR3 is CATSRGLSGQGYEQYF. CDR3 coding DNA: TGTGCCACCAGCAGAGGACTCTCGGGACAGGGCTACGAGCAGTACTTC.

This clonotype was seen a few times. The V and J genes are TRBV28 and TRBJ1-5, with D unclear. CDR3 length: 16 residues. Trimming took 2 bases from V and 0 from J, leaving 11 bases between them. Germline CDR1 MDHEN, CDR2 SYDVKM. CDR3 DNA: TGTGCCAGCAGTTTAATACCCCCAGGTAGCAATCAGCCCCAGCATTTT. Its protein product is CASSLIPPGSNQPQHF. Using reference TRBV28 and TRBJ1-5 for the parts outside the CDR3, the full variable domain is DVKVTQSSRYLVKRTGEKVFLECVQDMDHENMFWYRQDPGLGLRLIYFSYDVKMKEKGDIPEGYSVSREKKERFSLILESASTNQTSMYLCASSLIPPGSNQPQHFGDGTRLSIL.

The chain links TRBV2 to TRBJ2-1; 9 bases are a match to TRBD2. CDR1 and CDR2 from the germline V gene are SNHLY and FYNNEI. The CDR3 sequence is 13 residues long. V trimming: 9 bases; J trimming: 4 bases; junction bases outside the gene matches: 4. CDR3: CASSGSLYNEQFF. The CDR3 region has the DNA TGTGCCAGTAGCGGGAGCCTTTACAATGAGCAGTTCTTC. Full variable domain (missing parts from reference TRBV2 and TRBJ2-1): EPEVTQTPSHQVTQMGQEVILRCVPISNHLYFYWYRQILGQKVEFLVSFYNNEISEKSEIFDDQFSVERPDGSNFTLKIRSTKLEDSAMYFCASSGSLYNEQFFGPGTRLTVL.

The sample holds many counts of this clonotype. The J gene is TRBJ2-2, the V gene TRBV6-5; 7 bases map to TRBD2. The CDR3 is made up of 15 amino acids. The V gene end was trimmed by 0 bases and the J gene end by 7 bases; junction bases not matched to a gene: 5. CDR1 and CDR2 from the germline V gene are MNHEY and SVGAGI. CDR3 protein: CASSYSASGDGELFF. CDR3 bases: TGTGCCAGCAGTTACTCGGCTAGCGGCGACGGGGAGCTGTTTTTT.

J is TRBJ2-3 and V is TRBV7-8; 7 bases agree with TRBD1. Germline loops: CDR1 SGHVS, CDR2 FQNEAQ. The length of the CDR3 is 17 residues. Trimming removed 5 bases from V and 2 bases from J; junction bases left unmatched: 13. The CDR3 region is CASSPWVFRGFTDTQYF. The CDR3 DNA sequence: TGTGCCAGCAGCCCGTGGGTCTTCAGGGGGTTCACAGATACGCAGTATTTT.

This clonotype was recorded a few times. The rearrangement uses TRBV5-1 and TRBJ2-3; 12 nucleotides align to TRBD2. V lost 1 base to trimming and J lost 3 bases; unmatched junction nucleotides: 3. The CDR3 is 16 amino acids. Germline-derived CDR1 and CDR2 are SGHRS and YFSETQ. The CDR3 nucleotides are TGCGCCAGCAGCTTGCGGACTAGCGGGATTACAGATACGCAGTATTTT. Its protein product is CASSLRTSGITDTQYF.

This clonotype occurred a few times. This rearrangement joins TRBV12-3 or TRBV12-4 to TRBJ2-7; no definite D call. This CDR3 has 17 amino acids. V dropped 3 bases and J dropped 0 bases, with 18 bases sitting between them. As DNA, the CDR3 is TGTGCCAGCAGTTTCCCCACGACCGGACGTAGCTCCTACGAGCAGTACTTC. This encodes CASSFPTTGRSSYEQYF.

The CDR3 bases are TGTGCCAGCAGCCCCGTGGTGAGCACAGATACGCAGTATTTT. It translates to CASSPVVSTDTQYF. This sequence joins TRBV6-2 or TRBV6-3 and TRBJ2-3, with D hard to call. Trimming left V 6 bases short and J 0 bases short, with 10 bases between. Looked up from germline, CDR1 is MNHEY and CDR2 is SVGEGT. This CDR3 comprises 14 residues.

This clonotype was detected only a few times. The V gene is TRBV4-3, the J gene TRBJ2-1, with 11 bases aligning to TRBD2. CDR1 and CDR2 from the germline V gene are LGHNA and YSLEER. The CDR3 extends over 14 amino acids. V shed 5 bases, J shed 5 bases, and the junction held 2 bases outside the gene matches. CDR3 loop: CASSVGLADNEQFF. As DNA, the CDR3 is TGCGCCAGCAGCGTGGGACTAGCGGACAATGAGCAGTTCTTC.

V and J are TRBV20-1 and TRBJ2-2; TRBD1 matches 9 bases. The germline CDR1 and CDR2 sequences are DFQATT and SNEGSKA (reference sequence). This CDR3 has 17 residues. V gave up 5 bases and J gave up 6 bases; unmatched junction bases: 16. This CDR3 is CSALDRGSLRVPGELFF. CDR3 DNA: TGCAGTGCTCTGGACAGGGGAAGTCTCCGAGTACCCGGGGAGCTGTTTTTT.

This sequence joins TRBV7-9 and TRBJ2-7, with 7 positions matching TRBD2. CDR1 and CDR2 from the germline V gene are SEHNR and FQNEAQ (reference sequence). The V segment lost 11 bases and the J segment 3 bases; nucleotides outside the gene matches: 7. The CDR3 contains 12 residues. The CDR3 sequence is CALGGENYEQYF. CDR3 bases: TGTGCCTTGGGAGGGGAAAACTACGAGCAGTACTTC.

This clonotype occurred many times. J is TRBJ1-2 and V is TRBV5-6; no reliable D call. The CDR3 is 16 amino acids. Germline lookup yields CDR1 SGHDT and CDR2 YYEEEE. Trimming stripped 3 bases from V and 4 bases from J, with 19 bases between. In nucleotides, the CDR3 is TGTGCCAGCAGCTCTACAAAACTTACCCCATCCTATGGCTACACCTTC. It yields the protein CASSSTKLTPSYGYTF.

This clonotype was observed a few times. The chain uses TRBV11-2 and TRBJ2-7; D is uncertain. The CDR3 runs to 13 residues. V lost 3 bases and J lost 3, with 9 bases in between. Per the germline V gene, CDR1 is SGHAT and CDR2 is FQNNGV. As DNA, the CDR3 is TGTGCCAGCAGCTTCAGTACAGACTACGAGCAGTACTTC. Protein: CASSFSTDYEQYF.

This clonotype was counted only a few times. In nucleotides, the CDR3 is TGCGCCAGCAGCCAAGATCGGGCCGGGACAGGGCTAAGCTCTGGAAACACCATATATTTT. Amino acid sequence: CASSQDRAGTGLSSGNTIYF. The rearrangement uses TRBV4-1 and TRBJ1-3; 9 bases align to TRBD1. V shed 0 bases, J shed 0 bases, and the junction held 12 bases outside the gene matches. Germline CDR1 and CDR2: MGHRA and YSYEKL. This CDR3 contains 20 residues.

The rearrangement uses TRBV12-3 or TRBV12-4 and TRBJ2-2; TRBD2 agrees at 8 bases. CDR3 size: 14 residues. V dropped 5 bases and J dropped 9; count of bases not matched to a gene: 8. The DNA for the CDR3 is TGTGCCAGCAGTATGGATAGCGGGAAGTGGGAGCTGTTTTTT. Its protein product is CASSMDSGKWELFF.

This clonotype was observed at least ten times. The genes are TRBV2 and TRBJ1-2; D is undetermined. The CDR3 extends over 13 amino acids. Trimming removed 3 bases at V and 2 bases at J, with 7 bases between. Per the germline V gene, CDR1 is SNHLY and CDR2 is FYNNEI. The CDR3 DNA reads TGTGCCAGCAGTGATTTGGGAAACTATGGCTACACCTTC. As protein: CASSDLGNYGYTF.

This sequence joins TRBV9 and TRBJ2-1, with 9 bases matching TRBD1. Germline V gene sequence: CDR1 SGDLS, CDR2 YYNGEE. Trimming took 4 bases from V and 8 from J; bases not matched to a gene: 13. The CDR3 runs 16 residues. The CDR3 region has the DNA TGTGCCAGCAGCCTCGGGGACAGGGACTTTATCGATGAGCAGTTCTTC. Its protein is CASSLGDRDFIDEQFF.

The sample holds a few counts of this clonotype. This chain uses TRBV28 with TRBJ1-5; D is unresolved. Trimming took off 8 bases at V and 2 bases at J, with 13 bases between the two ends. The CDR3 spans 14 residues. Germline V gene lookup returns CDR1 MDHEN and CDR2 SYDVKM. CDR3 coding DNA: TGTGCCAGCGTACCGATGTATCGCAATCAGCCCCAGCATTTT. This encodes CASVPMYRNQPQHF.

This clonotype occurred many times. The chain couples TRBV3-1 to TRBJ2-7; 10 nucleotides match TRBD2. The CDR3 spans 15 residues. With 4 bases clipped from V and 2 bases from J, the junction kept 5 bases outside the gene matches. Germline lookup yields CDR1 LGHDT and CDR2 YNNKEL (reference sequence). CDR3 amino acids: CASSPISGRTYEQYF. CDR3 nucleotide sequence: TGTGCCAGCAGCCCGATTAGCGGGAGGACCTACGAGCAGTACTTC.